These 22 T cell receptor beta chains originate from one sample sequenced in a study of spatial heterogeneity in lung cancer. Sample time point: blood at routine non-recurrence follow-up after resection. TCRdb fed the 5' RACE reads into MiXCR, producing one record per CDR3 protein. The sample has roughly 71,000 distinct CDR3 sequences, roughly 8.9% seen once. Specimen: PBMCs, collected at follow-up. These receptors all stem from a female donor with early-stage non-small cell lung cancer.

This clonotype was recorded at least ten times. The chain carries TRBV7-3 and TRBJ2-3; D not certain. Germline V lookup: CDR1 SGHTA, CDR2 FQGTGA. The CDR3 covers 16 residues. Deletions cut 5 bases from V and 4 bases from J, with 19 bases between. The CDR3 is CASSPSLGLSPDTQYF. The CDR3 DNA reads as TGTGCCAGCAGCCCATCCCTGGGATTGTCCCCAGATACGCAGTATTTT.

This clonotype was observed many times. The rearrangement joins TRBV12-3 or TRBV12-4 to TRBJ2-7; 7 bases map to TRBD1. The CDR3 is 14 amino acids. V lost 6 bases to trimming and J lost 3 bases; unmatched junction nucleotides: 8. CDR3 residues: CASSYGTEHYEQYF. CDR3 bases: TGTGCCAGCAGCTACGGGACAGAACACTACGAGCAGTACTTC.

The chain joins TRBV20-1 to TRBJ2-2; the match to TRBD2 covers 11 bases. CDR1 and CDR2 (germline): DFQATT, SNEGSKA (reference sequence). Trimming cost V 0 bases and J 1 base; bases outside gene matches: 10. CDR3 length: 19 amino acids. CDR3 region: CSARDPLGTSGQNTGELFF. The CDR3, as DNA: TGCAGTGCTAGAGATCCTTTGGGGACTAGCGGTCAGAACACCGGGGAGCTGTTTTTT.

This chain connects TRBV3-1 to TRBJ1-2; D is unresolved. The length of the CDR3 is 14 residues. V gave up 1 base and J gave up 5 bases, with 11 bases separating them. Germline CDR1 is LGHDT and CDR2 is YNNKEL (reference sequence). CDR3 protein: CASSQGGQSYGYTF. The CDR3 DNA sequence: TGTGCCAGCAGCCAAGGCGGGCAGAGTTATGGCTACACCTTC. Variable domain in full (rest from reference TRBV3-1 and TRBJ1-2): DTAVSQTPKYLVTQMGNDKSIKCEQNLGHDTMYWYKQDSKKFLKIMFSYNNKELIINETVPNRFSPKSPDKAHLNLHINSLELGDSAVYFCASSQGGQSYGYTFGSGTRLTVV.

This clonotype was seen many times. The genes are TRBV12-3 or TRBV12-4 and TRBJ1-6; D remains ambiguous. CDR3 size: 14 residues. Trimming cost V 2 bases and J 10 bases, with 12 bases left between them. The CDR3: CASSLTVLGSPLHF. For the CDR3, the DNA is TGTGCCAGCAGTTTAACAGTCCTTGGGTCACCCCTCCACTTT.

This chain uses TRBV24-1 with TRBJ2-7, with unresolved D. CDR3 length: 11 amino acids. V gave up 3 bases and J gave up 6 bases, with 5 bases separating them. Germline CDR1 is KGHDR and CDR2 is SFDVKD. In DNA form, the CDR3 reads TGTGCCACCAGTGATGAGCGCGAGCAGTACTTC. Its protein product is CATSDEREQYF.

The chain is built from TRBV19 and TRBJ2-2; D might be TRBD2 (6 bases). In germline, CDR1 is LNHDA, CDR2 SQIVND (reference sequence). The CDR3 covers 15 residues. V shed 0 bases and J shed 7 bases, with 12 bases lying between them. The CDR3 DNA is TGTGCCAGTAGTATAGAGGAGGGGTTCGGCGGGGAGCTGTTTTTT. It is translated as CASSIEEGFGGELFF.

This clonotype was seen many times. The rearrangement uses TRBV10-3 and TRBJ1-1; the D gene is possibly TRBD1 (5 bases). In germline, CDR1 is ENHRY, CDR2 SYGVKD. V lost 0 bases, J lost 5 bases, and 13 bases lay in between. The CDR3 has 15 residues. The CDR3 coding sequence is TGTGCCATCAGTGAGTCGGGGCCCCGGAGGACTGAAGCTTTCTTT. Amino acids: CAISESGPRRTEAFF.

This chain's CDR3 is CSARMPLAKNIQYF. As DNA, the CDR3 is TGCAGTGCTAGAATGCCCTTAGCCAAAAACATTCAGTACTTC. The J gene is TRBJ2-4, the V gene TRBV20-1; no clear D gene. This CDR3 contains 14 residues. CDR1 and CDR2 from the germline V gene are DFQATT and SNEGSKA (reference sequence). V lost 2 bases and J lost 0, with 8 bases in between.

This clonotype was seen ten or more times. The rearrangement uses TRBV11-2 and TRBJ2-7, with 10 bases lining up with TRBD2. CDR3 length: 14 amino acids. In germline, CDR1 is SGHAT, CDR2 FQNNGV. V dropped 7 bases and J dropped 3; count of bases not matched to a gene: 6. In DNA, the CDR3 is TGTGCCAGCACGAGGGCTAGCGGGAGCTACGAGCAGTACTTC. This translates into CASTRASGSYEQYF.

This clonotype was observed a few times. The J gene is TRBJ1-1, the V gene TRBV10-3; D gene unclear. V lost 1 base and J lost 8, with 8 bases in between. Germline V lookup: CDR1 ENHRY, CDR2 SYGVKD. The CDR3 sequence is 12 residues long. The CDR3 bases are TGTGCCATCAGTGAGTTGGGTGTAGAAGCTTTCTTT. It specifies CAISELGVEAFF.

V and J are TRBV25-1 and TRBJ2-5; TRBD2 matches at 8 bases. This CDR3 contains 15 residues. Germline V lookup: CDR1 MGHDK, CDR2 SYGVNS. Trimming cost V 3 bases and J 4 bases; bases outside gene matches: 7. The CDR3 is CASSELRTSLETQYF. The CDR3 DNA reads as TGTGCCAGCAGTGAGCTTCGGACTAGCTTAGAGACCCAGTACTTC.

This clonotype was counted many times. The chain carries TRBV27 and TRBJ2-7; no definite D call. The length of the CDR3 is 13 residues. Germline CDR1 MNHEY, CDR2 SMNVEV (reference sequence). The V gene lost 5 bases and the J gene lost 1 base, with 9 bases spanning the gap. The DNA for the CDR3 is TGTGCCAGCAGTCATACAGTTTCCTACGAGCAGTACTTC. It is translated as CASSHTVSYEQYF.

There are many counts of this clonotype. This chain connects TRBV5-1 to TRBJ2-7, with D unclear. Between the trimmed V and J ends, which lost 0 bases and 4 bases, there was a span of 5 bases. The CDR3 covers 12 residues. From germline, CDR1 is SGHRS and CDR2 YFSETQ. This CDR3 is CASSLDKYEQYF. The CDR3 DNA reads TGCGCCAGCAGCTTGGACAAGTACGAGCAGTACTTC.

At least ten counts were recorded for this clonotype. V and J are TRBV15 and TRBJ2-3; no reliable D call. This CDR3 region has 14 residues. Germline-derived CDR1 and CDR2 are LNHNV and YYDKDF (reference sequence). Trimming shortened V by 3 bases and J by 3 bases, and 10 bases separated the two germline ends. The CDR3 spells CATSSRAITDTQYF. CDR3 sequence (DNA): TGTGCCACCAGCAGTAGGGCTATAACAGATACGCAGTATTTT.

V gene TRBV9 combines with J gene TRBJ2-1; D call uncertain. Germline CDR1 SGDLS, CDR2 YYNGEE. V was pared by 6 bases and J by 7 bases, with 17 bases between. This CDR3 spans 14 amino acids. Here the CDR3 DNA reads TGTGCCAGCACAAGGAGACTCGTCAATAATGAGCAGTTCTTC. Translation gives CASTRRLVNNEQFF.

This clonotype was detected many times. The CDR3 DNA reads TGTGCCAGCAGCTTCGGGGGACAGGGGAACCAGCCCCAGCATTTT. It is translated as CASSFGGQGNQPQHF. The chain couples TRBV7-9 to TRBJ1-5; 10 positions agree with TRBD1. V shed 3 bases and J 7 bases; nucleotides not matched to a gene: 6. Per germline, CDR1 SEHNR and CDR2 FQNEAQ (reference sequence). The CDR3 extends over 15 amino acids. Based on the CDR3 plus reference TRBV7-9 and TRBJ1-5, the full variable domain is DTGVSQNPRHKITKRGQNVTFRCDPISEHNRLYWYRQTLGQGPEFLTYFQNEAQLEKSRLLSDRFSAERPKGSFSTLEIQRTEQGDSAMYLCASSFGGQGNQPQHFGDGTRLSIL.

This clonotype showed up many times. The CDR3 region has the DNA TGCAGCGTGCTCGGCGGCAACACTGAAGCTTTCTTT. It encodes CSVLGGNTEAFF. The chain joins TRBV29-1 to TRBJ1-1; D is ambiguous. V was pared by 6 bases and J by 2 bases, with 10 bases between. Germline CDR1 and CDR2: SQVTM and ANQGSEA. The CDR3 is 12 amino acids.

This clonotype appeared many times. This chain joins TRBV11-2 and TRBJ1-1; D is undetermined. V lost 3 bases, J lost 0 bases, and 8 bases lay in between. Per the germline V gene, CDR1 is SGHAT and CDR2 is FQNNGV. The CDR3 length is 14 residues. This chain's CDR3 is CASSFGRLNTEAFF. The CDR3 nucleotides read TGTGCCAGCAGCTTCGGACGTCTGAACACTGAAGCTTTCTTT.

In this sample, this clonotype turned up many times. V and J are TRBV18 and TRBJ2-7; the match to TRBD2 covers 7 bases. Germline V gene lookup returns CDR1 KGHSH and CDR2 LQKENI. Germline trimming cut 3 bases from V and 5 bases from J; bases unmatched to any gene: 7. This CDR3 is 14 amino acids long. The CDR3 DNA reads TGTGCCAGCTCACCGGGAGGGCTTTCCGACGAGCAGTACTTC. Translation: CASSPGGLSDEQYF.

This clonotype was observed many times. The gene calls are TRBV3-1 and TRBJ2-1; 8 nucleotides align to TRBD2. Germline V gene data show CDR1 as LGHDT and CDR2 as YNNKEL (reference sequence). The CDR3 covers 12 residues. The junction had 7 bases not matched to a gene; V was cut back by 4 bases and J by 14 bases. DNA of the CDR3: TGTGCCAGCAGCCTGCCGGGACTAGATAAGTTCTTC. Amino acid sequence: CASSLPGLDKFF.

This clonotype turned up a few times. The gene calls are TRBV5-1 and TRBJ2-5, with 9 positions matching TRBD1. The CDR3 length is 14 residues. From germline, CDR1 is SGHRS and CDR2 YFSETQ. V dropped 4 bases and J dropped 5; count of bases not matched to a gene: 6. CDR3 nucleotides: TGCGCCAGCAGCACGGACAGGGGAACGGAGACCCAGTACTTC. Its translation is CASSTDRGTETQYF.